A selection of T cell receptor beta chains follows, all from one sample in a study of blood T cell repertoires in COVID-19. Sequenced by immunoSEQ multiplex PCR; TCRdb stores in-frame clones only, minus some. This sample has tens of thousands of clones, with around 87% found just once. What was sequenced was peripheral blood. These receptors all come from a human donor in a cohort sampled during active COVID-19. The CDR3 runs from the conserved cysteine through the conserved F or W. A D gene is named only where the DNA matches it firmly.

cdr3_aa: CASSSLVSYEQYF
cdr3_nt: TGTGCCAGCAGCTCTCTAGTGAGCTACGAGCAGTACTTC
d_call: .
j_call: TRBJ2-7
v_call: TRBV13

cdr3_aa: CASSTRVGTEAFF
cdr3_nt: TGTGCCAGCAGCACCAGGGTTGGCACTGAAGCTTTCTTT
d_call: .
j_call: TRBJ1-1
v_call: TRBV2

cdr3_aa: CASSVEYGKQYF
cdr3_nt: TGTGCCAGCAGCGTAGAGTACGGGAAGCAGTACTTC
d_call: .
j_call: TRBJ2-7
v_call: TRBV9

cdr3_aa: CASSTVTGTNQPQHF
cdr3_nt: TGTGCCAGTAGTACCGTTACAGGGACCAATCAGCCCCAGCATTTT
d_call: .
j_call: TRBJ1-5
v_call: TRBV19

cdr3_aa: CASSLVTVYEQYF
cdr3_nt: TGTGCCAGCAGTTTAGTAACAGTCTACGAGCAGTACTTC
d_call: .
j_call: TRBJ2-7
v_call: TRBV12-3/TRBV12-4

cdr3_aa: CASSFSGGLAKNIQYF
cdr3_nt: TGTGCCAGCAGCTTTTCAGGGGGGCTAGCCAAAAACATTCAGTACTTC
d_call: .
j_call: TRBJ2-4
v_call: TRBV7-2

cdr3_aa: CASSQETGVRGAEQFF
cdr3_nt: TGTGCCAGCAGCCAAGAAACCGGGGTACGGGGGGCCGAGCAGTTCTTC
d_call: .
j_call: TRBJ2-1
v_call: TRBV4-2

cdr3_aa: CASSDTQGSGYRNGYTF
cdr3_nt: TGTGCCAGCAGTGACACACAGGGGTCAGGGTATCGGAATGGCTACACCTTC
d_call: TRBD1
j_call: TRBJ1-2
v_call: TRBV25-1

cdr3_aa: CASSPRQGARGYTF
cdr3_nt: TGTGCCAGCAGTCCCCGACAGGGGGCGCGAGGCTACACCTTC
d_call: TRBD1
j_call: TRBJ1-2
v_call: TRBV6-5

cdr3_aa: CSVEAQETSYGYTF
cdr3_nt: TGCAGCGTTGAAGCTCAAGAGACTAGCTATGGCTACACCTTC
d_call: .
j_call: TRBJ1-2
v_call: TRBV29-1

cdr3_aa: CASSLSSGNYGYTF
cdr3_nt: TGTGCCAGCAGTTTATCGTCGGGAAACTATGGCTACACCTTC
d_call: .
j_call: TRBJ1-2
v_call: TRBV27

cdr3_aa: CASPWGRAVGQPQHF
cdr3_nt: TGTGCCAGCCCTTGGGGGAGGGCCGTAGGTCAGCCCCAGCATTTT
d_call: .
j_call: TRBJ1-5
v_call: TRBV6-4

cdr3_aa: CASRPGGEKLFF
cdr3_nt: TGTGCCAGTAGGCCAGGGGGCGAAAAACTGTTTTTT
d_call: TRBD1
j_call: TRBJ1-4
v_call: TRBV19

cdr3_aa: CASSSGQNYYEQYF
cdr3_nt: TGTGCCAGCAGTTCGGGACAGAACTACTACGAGCAGTACTTC
d_call: TRBD1
j_call: TRBJ2-7
v_call: TRBV27

cdr3_aa: CSGGDLGTDTQYF
cdr3_nt: TGCAGCGGCGGGGACTTGGGCACAGATACGCAGTATTTT
d_call: .
j_call: TRBJ2-3
v_call: TRBV29-1